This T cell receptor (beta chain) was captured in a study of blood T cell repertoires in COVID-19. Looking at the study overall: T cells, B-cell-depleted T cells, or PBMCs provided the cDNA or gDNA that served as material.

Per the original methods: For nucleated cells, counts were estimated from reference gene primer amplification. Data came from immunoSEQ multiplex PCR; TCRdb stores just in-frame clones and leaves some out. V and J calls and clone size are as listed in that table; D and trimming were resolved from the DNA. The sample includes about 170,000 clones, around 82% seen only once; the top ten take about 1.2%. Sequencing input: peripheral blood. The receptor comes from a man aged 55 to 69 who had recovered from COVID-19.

Here the CDR3 reads CASKRQGALGTVAKNIQYF. For the CDR3, the DNA is TGTGCCAGCAAGAGGCAGGGGGCGCTGGGGACGGTAGCCAAAAACATTCAGTACTTC. The chain uses TRBV5-6 and TRBJ2-4; 8 nucleotides align to TRBD1. In germline, CDR1 is SGHDT, CDR2 YYEEEE. The CDR3 extends over 19 amino acids. Losses at the gene ends were 6 bases for V and 0 bases for J; bases not matched to a gene: 17.